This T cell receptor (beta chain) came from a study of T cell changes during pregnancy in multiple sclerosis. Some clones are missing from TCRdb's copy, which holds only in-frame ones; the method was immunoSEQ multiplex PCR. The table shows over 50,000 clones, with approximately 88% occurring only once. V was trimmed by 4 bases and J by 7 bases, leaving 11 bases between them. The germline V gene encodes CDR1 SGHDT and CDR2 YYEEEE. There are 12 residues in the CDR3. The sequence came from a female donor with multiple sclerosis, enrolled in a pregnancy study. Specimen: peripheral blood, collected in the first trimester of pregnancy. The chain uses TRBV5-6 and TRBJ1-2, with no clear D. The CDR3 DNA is TGTGCCAGCAGCGCGGATCACGGTGGCTACACCTTC. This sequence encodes CASSADHGGYTF. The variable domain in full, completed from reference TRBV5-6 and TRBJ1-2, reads DAGVTQSPTHLIKTRGQQVTLRCSPKSGHDTVSWYQQALGQGPQFIFQYYEEEERQRGNFPDRFSGHQFPNYSSELNVNALLLGDSALYLCASSADHGGYTFGSGTRLTVV.